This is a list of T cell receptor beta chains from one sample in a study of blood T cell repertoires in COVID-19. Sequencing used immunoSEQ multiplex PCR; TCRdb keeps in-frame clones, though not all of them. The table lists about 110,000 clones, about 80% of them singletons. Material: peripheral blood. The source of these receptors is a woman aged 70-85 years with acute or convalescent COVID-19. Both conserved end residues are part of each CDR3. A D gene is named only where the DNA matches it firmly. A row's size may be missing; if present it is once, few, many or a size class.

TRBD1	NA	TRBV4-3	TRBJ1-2	CASSLSGQAKDGYTF	TGCGCCAGCAGCCTAAGCGGACAGGCAAAGGATGGCTACACCTTC
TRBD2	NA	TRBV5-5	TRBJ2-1	CASSLFREGGNEQFF	TGTGCCAGCAGCCTCTTTCGGGAGGGGGGCAATGAGCAGTTCTTC
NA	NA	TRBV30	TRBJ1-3	CAAWWGANTIYF	TGTGCCGCCTGGTGGGGAGCAAACACCATATATTTT
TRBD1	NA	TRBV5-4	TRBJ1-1	CASSRNRGMNTEAFF	TGTGCCAGCAGCCGAAACAGGGGGATGAACACTGAAGCTTTCTTT
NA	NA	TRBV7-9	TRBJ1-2	CASSPDNNYGYTF	TGTGCCAGCAGCCCGGACAATAACTATGGCTACACCTTC
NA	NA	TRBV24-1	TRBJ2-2	CATSAGEGNNGELFF	TGTGCCACCAGTGCAGGGGAGGGGAACAACGGGGAGCTGTTTTTT
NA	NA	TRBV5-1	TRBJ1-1	CASRVQEGLNTEAFF	TGCGCCAGCAGGGTACAGGAGGGGTTGAACACTGAAGCTTTCTTT
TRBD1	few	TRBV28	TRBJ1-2	CASSLTGDGYTF	TGTGCCAGCAGTTTGACAGGGGATGGCTACACCTTC
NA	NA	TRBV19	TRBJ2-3	CASSAVGGAPTDTQYF	TGTGCCAGTAGTGCGGTGGGAGGCGCCCCCACAGATACGCAGTATTTT
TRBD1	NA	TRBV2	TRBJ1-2	CASSQSGGQGRNYGYTF	TGTGCCAGCAGTCAATCCGGGGGACAGGGGAGGAACTATGGCTACACCTTC
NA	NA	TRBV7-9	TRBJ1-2	CASSLEGLADGYTF	TGTGCCAGCAGCTTAGAGGGGCTTGCCGATGGCTACACCTTC
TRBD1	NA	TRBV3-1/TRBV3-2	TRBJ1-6	CASSRGTAYNSPLHF	TGTGCCAGCAGCCGCGGGACAGCTTATAATTCACCCCTCCACTTT
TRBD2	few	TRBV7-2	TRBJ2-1	CAQEAAGGRREQFF	TGTGCCCAAGAGGCAGCGGGGGGGCGTCGTGAGCAGTTCTTC
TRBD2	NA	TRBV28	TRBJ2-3	CASAGGAPDTQYF	TGTGCCAGCGCGGGAGGGGCCCCAGATACGCAGTATTTT
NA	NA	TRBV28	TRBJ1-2	CASLAGEVSYTF	TGTGCCAGCCTCGCGGGAGAGGTGAGCTACACCTTC
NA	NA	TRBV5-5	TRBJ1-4	CASSLAGGLEVEKLFF	TGTGCCAGCAGCTTGGCGGGGGGCCTAGAAGTGGAAAAACTGTTTTTT
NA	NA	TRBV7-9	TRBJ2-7	CASSPLGGDYEQYF	TGTGCCAGCAGCCCCCTGGGAGGAGACTACGAGCAGTACTTC
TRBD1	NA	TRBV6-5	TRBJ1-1	CASSRVYRGNTEAFF	TGTGCCAGCAGCCGTGTGTACAGGGGGAACACTGAAGCTTTCTTT
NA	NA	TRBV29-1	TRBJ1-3	CSVDTGGKGGNTIYF	TGCAGCGTCGATACGGGGGGAAAAGGCGGAAACACCATATATTTT
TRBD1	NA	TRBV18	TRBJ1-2	CASSSGQGALVGGYTF	TGTGCCAGCTCTTCGGGACAGGGAGCGCTAGTCGGCGGCTACACCTTC
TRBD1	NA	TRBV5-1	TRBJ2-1	CASSSARDRGYNEQFF	TGCGCCAGCAGCTCCGCCCGGGACAGGGGCTACAATGAGCAGTTCTTC
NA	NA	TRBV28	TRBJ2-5	CASSLGTGRETQYF	TGTGCCAGCAGTTTAGGTACAGGGCGAGAGACCCAGTACTTC
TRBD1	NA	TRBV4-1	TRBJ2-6	CASRVGQGGAGANVLTF	TGCGCCAGCAGGGTCGGACAGGGGGGCGCTGGGGCCAACGTCCTGACTTTC
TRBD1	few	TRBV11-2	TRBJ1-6	CASSSKAGGASYNSPLHF	TGTGCCAGCAGCTCTAAAGCAGGGGGCGCGTCCTATAATTCACCCCTCCACTTT
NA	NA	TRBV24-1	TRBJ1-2	CATSDFGFGYTF	TGTGCCACCAGTGATTTCGGTTTTGGCTACACCTTC
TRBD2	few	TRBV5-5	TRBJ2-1	CASSTGGLYNEQFF	TGTGCCAGCAGCACGGGAGGTCTCTACAATGAGCAGTTCTTC
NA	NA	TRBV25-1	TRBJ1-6	CASRVEGSSPLHF	TGTGCCAGCAGAGTTGAGGGCAGCTCACCCCTCCACTTT
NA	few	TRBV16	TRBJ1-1	CASSPGGGVDTEAFF	TGTGCCAGCAGCCCGGGAGGGGGAGTCGACACTGAAGCTTTCTTT
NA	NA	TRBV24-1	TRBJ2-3	CATSDPPGSASTDTQYF	TGTGCCACCAGTGACCCGCCAGGATCTGCTAGCACAGATACGCAGTATTTT
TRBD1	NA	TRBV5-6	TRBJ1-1	CASSFGQGRSEAFF	TGTGCCAGCAGCTTTGGACAGGGAAGGTCTGAAGCTTTCTTT
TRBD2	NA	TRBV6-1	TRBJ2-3	CASSEHWGTSGRGADTQYF	TGTGCCAGCAGTGAACACTGGGGGACTAGCGGGAGAGGGGCAGATACGCAGTATTTT
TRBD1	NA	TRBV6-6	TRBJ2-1	CASSKGTANNEQFF	TGTGCCAGCAGTAAAGGGACAGCTAACAATGAGCAGTTCTTC
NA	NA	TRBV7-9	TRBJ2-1	CASSSPRRENNEQFF	TGTGCCAGCAGCTCACCAAGGAGGGAGAACAATGAGCAGTTCTTC